Below, one TCR beta chain is given with its context. This sample was taken from a study of blood T cell repertoires in COVID-19. Turning to the study itself: Some COVID-19 samples were acute and others convalescent; all came from the United States, Italy and Spain. Nucleic acid was either cDNA or gDNA, and it came from T cells, B-cell-depleted T cells, or PBMCs.

Participants were aged about 18 to 100 years from approximately 25 US areas. Germline V gives CDR1 SNHLY, CDR2 FYNNEI. Trimming cost V 6 bases and J 4 bases, with 15 bases left between them. The CDR3 contains 14 residues. How the authors handled the data: Counts of nucleated cells, estimated from reference gene primer amplification, were obtained. Libraries were prepared by immunoSEQ multiplex PCR; TCRdb keeps only in-frame clonotypes and omits some of them. The D gene and trimming were derived from the DNA, and the V and J assignments and clone size from that table. This table holds 180,000 or so clones, 86% found once.

The receptor's source is a man aged 35 to 55 with acute COVID-19. Sequencing was done on a sample of PBMCs or T cells enriched from blood (not recorded which). The chain couples TRBV2 to TRBJ1-2; D possibly corresponds to TRBD1 (6 bases). CDR3 DNA: TGTGCCAGCAGCGAGGGCACAGGGCCCTATGGCTACACCTTC. As protein: CASSEGTGPYGYTF. Variable domain in full (rest from reference TRBV2 and TRBJ1-2): EPEVTQTPSHQVTQMGQEVILRCVPISNHLYFYWYRQILGQKVEFLVSFYNNEISEKSEIFDDQFSVERPDGSNFTLKIRSTKLEDSAMYFCASSEGTGPYGYTFGSGTRLTVV.